A single sample is the source of the 21 T cell receptor beta chains below, sequenced in a study of cytotoxic CD8 clonotypes in ibrutinib-treated CLL. Sequencing used immunoSEQ multiplex PCR; TCRdb keeps in-frame clones, though not all of them. The sample lists 150,000 to 200,000 clones, about 88% seen once, with about 3% in the top ten. The source material was PBMCs, sampled at disease progression, from a patient treated with ibrutinib. The receptors here all came from a human donor with chronic lymphocytic leukemia.

The chain recombines TRBV18 with TRBJ1-5; D not resolved. This CDR3 is built from 13 residues. CDR1 and CDR2 from the germline V gene are KGHSH and LQKENI. Trimming took 3 bases from V and 6 from J, leaving 9 bases between them. This CDR3 reads CASSPLVGQPQHF. The CDR3 bases are TGTGCCAGCTCACCTCTGGTAGGTCAGCCCCAGCATTTT.

The chain combines TRBV29-1 with TRBJ2-1, with 14 bases lining up with TRBD2. CDR3 length: 20 residues. V lost 1 base and J lost 11; bases outside the gene matches: 22. Germline V gene sequence: CDR1 SQVTM, CDR2 ANQGSEA. CDR3 sequence: CSVEGVRGKWLGTSGSQQFF. The DNA for the CDR3 is TGCAGCGTTGAAGGGGTCAGGGGCAAATGGTTGGGGACTAGCGGGAGCCAGCAGTTCTTC.

The chain uses TRBV10-3 and TRBJ1-2; possible D gene TRBD1, 6 bases. In germline, CDR1 is ENHRY, CDR2 SYGVKD. The length of the CDR3 is 15 residues. V lost 10 bases and J lost 4, with 22 bases in between. The CDR3 bases are TGTGCCACCGCGAGGGAGCAGGGGCGAGTCTATGGCTACACCTTC. This gives the protein CATAREQGRVYGYTF.

V is TRBV4-1 and J is TRBJ2-1, with 8 bases lining up with TRBD2. CDR1 and CDR2 from the germline V gene are MGHRA and YSYEKL. The CDR3 runs to 14 residues. V lost 4 bases and J lost 4; bases outside the gene matches: 3. The chain's CDR3 is CASSLVAGYNEQFF. The CDR3 DNA reads as TGCGCCAGCAGCCTTGTAGCGGGATACAATGAGCAGTTCTTC.

The chain is built from TRBV30 and TRBJ1-3; 8 bases are shared with TRBD1. Looked up from germline, CDR1 is GTSNPN and CDR2 is SVGIG (reference sequence). V was clipped by 2 bases and J by 4 bases; unmatched bases: 4. The CDR3 has 14 residues. CDR3 loop: CAWSTQGAGNTIYF. The CDR3 DNA sequence: TGTGCCTGGAGTACCCAGGGGGCCGGAAACACCATATATTTT.

This CDR3 is CASSQTTSGRYQETQYF. For the CDR3, the DNA is TGTGCCAGCAGCCAAACGACTAGCGGGAGATACCAAGAGACCCAGTACTTC. The V and J genes are TRBV28 and TRBJ2-5; 12 positions match TRBD2. The CDR3 totals 17 residues. CDR1 MDHEN and CDR2 SYDVKM come from the germline V gene. V gave up 6 bases and J gave up 0 bases; unmatched junction bases: 8.

This clone has a handful of counts. The V gene is TRBV28, the J gene TRBJ1-5; D ambiguous. Trimming stripped 2 bases from V and 6 bases from J, with 11 bases between. Germline CDR1 MDHEN, CDR2 SYDVKM. CDR3 length equals 14 residues. The CDR3 nucleotides are TGTGCCAGCAGTTTAAAGCCCCACGGTCAGCCCCAGCATTTT. Protein product: CASSLKPHGQPQHF.

This chain uses TRBV27 with TRBJ2-1; the D gene is possibly TRBD2 (6 bases). This CDR3 has 16 residues. Germline V gives CDR1 MNHEY, CDR2 SMNVEV (reference sequence). V dropped 3 bases and J dropped 7 bases, with 19 bases sitting between them. CDR3 loop: CASSLLSGLAGNEQFF. CDR3 DNA: TGTGCCAGCAGTTTGTTATCGGGACTCGCTGGGAATGAGCAGTTCTTC.

This chain uses TRBV11-1 with TRBJ2-3; D is undetermined. This CDR3 region has 13 residues. Germline CDR1 SGHAT, CDR2 FQDESV (reference sequence). V lost 3 bases and J lost 0, with 4 bases in between. The CDR3 DNA is TGTGCCAGCAGCTTTGCAAGCACAGATACGCAGTATTTT. As protein: CASSFASTDTQYF.

V is TRBV9 and J is TRBJ2-3; 8 bases agree with TRBD2. The CDR3 is 17 amino acids. V lost 1 base and J lost 3; bases outside the gene matches: 10. Per the germline V gene, CDR1 is SGDLS and CDR2 is YYNGEE. DNA for the CDR3: TGTGCCAGCAGCGTAACCAGCGGGAGCGTGAGAACAGATACGCAGTATTTT. Translated, it gives CASSVTSGSVRTDTQYF. Complete variable domain (other parts from reference TRBV9 and TRBJ2-3): DSGVTQTPKHLITATGQRVTLRCSPRSGDLSVYWYQQSLDQGLQFLIQYYNGEERAKGNILERFSAQQFPDLHSELNLSSLELGDSALYFCASSVTSGSVRTDTQYFGPGTRLTVL.

The rearrangement uses TRBV30 and TRBJ2-7; 8 nucleotides align to TRBD1. The CDR3 consists of 14 residues. V lost 7 bases to trimming and J lost 4 bases; unmatched junction nucleotides: 12. Germline loops: CDR1 GTSNPN, CDR2 SVGIG (reference sequence). In DNA form, the CDR3 reads TGTGCCTTTTTAGCCGGGACAGGTTTTTACGAGCAGTACTTC. Protein sequence: CAFLAGTGFYEQYF.

This clone has only a few counts. CDR3 protein: CASSEATQGQLYF. The CDR3 DNA reads as TGTGCCAGCAGTGAAGCAACTCAGGGTCAATTATATTTT. This chain connects TRBV6-1 to TRBJ1-3, with D maybe TRBD1 (5 bases). CDR1 and CDR2 (germline): MNHNS, SASEGT. Trimming took 0 bases from V and 14 from J, leaving 14 bases between them. This CDR3 contains 13 residues.

The rearrangement uses TRBV7-2 and TRBJ2-7, with 9 bases lining up with TRBD1. The CDR3 length is 14 residues. From germline, CDR1 is SGHTA and CDR2 FQGNSA. V gave up 5 bases and J gave up 2 bases; unmatched junction bases: 4. The CDR3 is CASSPRDRAYEQYF. The CDR3 bases are TGTGCCAGCAGCCCTAGGGACAGGGCCTACGAGCAGTACTTC.

The CDR3 is CASRRDRGETQYF. For the CDR3, the DNA is TGTGCCAGCAGAAGGGACAGGGGAGAGACCCAGTACTTC. This chain joins TRBV7-6 and TRBJ2-5, with 10 bases matching TRBD1. J was trimmed by 4 bases and V by 6 bases; bases with no gene match: 2. Germline loops: CDR1 SGHVS, CDR2 FNYEAQ. This CDR3 region has 13 residues.

J is TRBJ1-1 and V is TRBV13; possible D gene TRBD1, 6 bases. The V and J ends lost 1 base and 5 bases respectively, with 14 bases between them. The CDR3 runs 15 residues. Germline-derived CDR1 and CDR2 are PRHDT and FYEKMQ (reference sequence). The CDR3 region is CASSLATGRGTEAFF. The CDR3 coding sequence is TGTGCCAGCAGCTTAGCGACAGGACGAGGGACTGAAGCTTTCTTT.

V usage is TRBV18 and J usage is TRBJ1-1; 7 positions match TRBD1. Losses at the gene ends were 1 base for V and 1 base for J; bases not matched to a gene: 12. The CDR3 is 18 amino acids. CDR1 and CDR2 (germline): KGHSH, LQKENI. This chain's CDR3 is CASSPRPGGGEWNTEAFF. The CDR3 nucleotides are TGTGCCAGCTCACCACGGCCCGGAGGGGGCGAATGGAACACTGAAGCTTTCTTT.

The V gene is TRBV7-2, the J gene TRBJ2-6; D is uncertain. This CDR3 is built from 15 residues. Trimming stripped 1 base from V and 0 bases from J, with 4 bases between. Germline V gene lookup returns CDR1 SGHTA and CDR2 FQGNSA. CDR3 sequence (DNA): TGTGCCAGCAGCTTAGGCAGCTCTGGGGCCAACGTCCTGACTTTC. Its protein is CASSLGSSGANVLTF.

This clone was counted a single time. The chain couples TRBV6-5 to TRBJ2-5; D unresolved. Germline CDR1 is MNHEY and CDR2 is SVGAGI. The V end lost 3 bases, the J end lost 7 bases, and 15 bases lay between the germline ends. The CDR3 contains 14 residues. The CDR3: CASSYERATGTQYF. The DNA for the CDR3 is TGTGCCAGCAGTTATGAACGGGCCACGGGGACCCAGTACTTC.

This chain joins TRBV2 and TRBJ1-3, with D unresolved. This CDR3 region has 17 residues. V lost 2 bases, J lost 0 bases, and 14 bases lay in between. The germline V gene has CDR1 SNHLY and CDR2 FYNNEI. CDR3 loop: CASSEHGQPSSGNTIYF. CDR3 nucleotides: TGTGCCAGCAGTGAACACGGGCAGCCTAGCTCTGGAAACACCATATATTTT.

The J gene is TRBJ2-5, the V gene TRBV6-5; no clear D gene. Per the germline V gene, CDR1 is MNHEY and CDR2 is SVGAGI. The V end was cut by 5 bases, the J end by 3 bases, with 4 bases between. This CDR3 spans 11 amino acids. This CDR3 is CASSRKETQYF. DNA for the CDR3: TGTGCCAGCAGTCGCAAAGAGACCCAGTACTTC.

This chain joins TRBV4-3 and TRBJ2-7, with D possibly matching TRBD1 (5 bases). The CDR3 is 15 residues long. V was trimmed by 0 bases and J by 0 bases, leaving 9 bases between them. Germline lookup yields CDR1 LGHNA and CDR2 YSLEER. The CDR3 spells CASSQDYDSSYEQYF. DNA for the CDR3: TGCGCCAGCAGCCAAGATTACGACAGCTCCTACGAGCAGTACTTC.